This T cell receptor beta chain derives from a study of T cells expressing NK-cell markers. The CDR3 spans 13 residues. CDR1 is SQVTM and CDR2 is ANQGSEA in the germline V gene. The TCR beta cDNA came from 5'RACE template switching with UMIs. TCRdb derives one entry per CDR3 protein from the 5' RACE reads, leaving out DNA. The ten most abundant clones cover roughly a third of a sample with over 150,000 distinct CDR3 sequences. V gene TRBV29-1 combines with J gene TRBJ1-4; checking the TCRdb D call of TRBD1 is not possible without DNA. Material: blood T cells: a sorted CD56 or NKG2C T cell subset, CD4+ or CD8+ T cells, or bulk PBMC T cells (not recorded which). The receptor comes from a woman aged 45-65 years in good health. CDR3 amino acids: CSATEGAFEKLFF.